This T cell receptor beta chain was recorded in a study of T cells in Graves' hyperthyroidism and ophthalmopathy. Turning to the study itself: Initial diagnosis, before any treatment, was when peripheral blood was collected.

TCR beta CDR3 sequences were amplified from RNA transcripts. An initial round of RT-PCR targeting the TCR CDR3 relied on the HTBI primer set. MiXCR, run by TCRdb on the multiplex PCR reads, gives a single entry per CDR3 protein. This table holds hundreds of thousands of distinct CDR3 sequences, roughly 37% found once. Study-wide results and limits: Peripheral blood also featured most of the thyroid clonotypes expanded above 0.001.

This clonotype occurred once. Its matching antigen is unknown. Sequence at one end of the junction differs from germline and may be a read error. In patients aged 18 to 65, hyperthyroidism was newly diagnosed, with duration under 2 months. Based on clinical symptoms, serum thyroxine and TRAb, thyroid ultrasound and orbital computed tomography, diagnoses were reached. The CDR3 sequence is 14 residues long. Germline V gene lookup returns CDR1 ENHRY and CDR2 SYGVKD. Source material: blood. The V and J genes are TRBV10-3 and TRBJ1-2; possible D gene TRBD1, 5 bases. The receptor comes from a man aged 18 to 29 with Graves' hyperthyroidism. Here the CDR3 reads CAISDQEGLGRGIF. The DNA of the CDR3 is TGTGCCATCAGTGATCAAGAGGGTCTGGGTCGGGGGATCTTC.